The 16 T cell receptor beta chains listed next were all sequenced from one sample in a study of T cell responses to AZD1222 COVID-19 vaccine. Clones were read by immunoSEQ multiplex PCR, and TCRdb kept only the in-frame ones, dropping some. There are more than 95,000 clones in the sample; around nine tenths occur only once, and 6.5% to 7.5% lies in the top ten. The sequenced sample was peripheral blood, obtained 28 days after the second AZD1222 dose. These receptors were collected from an adult who received the AZD1222 COVID-19 vaccine.

This clone was detected once. This chain connects TRBV28 to TRBJ1-3, with D perhaps TRBD1 (5 bases). This CDR3 has 12 residues. Deletions cut 8 bases from V and 9 bases from J, with 14 bases between. CDR1 and CDR2 (germline): MDHEN, SYDVKM. CDR3 protein: CASSGVGGTIYF. The CDR3 DNA follows: TGTGCCAGCTCGGGGGTCGGGGGCACCATATATTTT.

The chain is built from TRBV18 and TRBJ1-1; maybe TRBD1 (5 bases). This CDR3 comprises 17 residues. The V gene lost 3 bases and the J gene lost 0 bases, with 17 bases spanning the gap. The germline gives CDR1 KGHSH, CDR2 LQKENI. DNA for the CDR3: TGTGCCAGCTCACCTCGAGGACATCTACTCATGAACACTGAAGCTTTCTTT. Its translation: CASSPRGHLLMNTEAFF.

This clone was found a few times. This rearrangement joins TRBV19 to TRBJ2-5; perhaps TRBD1 as D (5 bases). CDR3 size: 13 residues. The V end lost 4 bases, the J end lost 3 bases, and 9 bases lay between the germline ends. Germline values: CDR1 LNHDA, CDR2 SQIVND (reference sequence). DNA for the CDR3: TGTGCCAGTAGTACCGACAGCGAAGAGACCCAGTACTTC. This codes for CASSTDSEETQYF.

This clone occurred once. This chain connects TRBV6-5 to TRBJ1-1; the D gene is possibly TRBD1 (5 bases). Germline V gives CDR1 MNHEY, CDR2 SVGAGI. The CDR3 is 14 amino acids. Trimming removed 7 bases from V and 0 bases from J, with 12 bases in between. DNA for the CDR3: TGTGCCAGCAATCCACGGGGCATGAACACTGAAGCTTTCTTT. It yields the protein CASNPRGMNTEAFF.

This clone was observed once. This chain joins TRBV28 and TRBJ1-1; D gene unclear. From germline, CDR1 is MDHEN and CDR2 SYDVKM. This CDR3 comprises 13 residues. The V end lost 4 bases, the J end lost 1 base, and 7 bases lay between the germline ends. CDR3 amino acids: CASSSPGNTEAFF. The CDR3 DNA reads TGTGCCAGCAGTTCTCCCGGGAACACTGAAGCTTTCTTT.

For the CDR3, the DNA is TGTGCCAGCAGTCCCTTTTCGAGGGACGAGCAGTACTTC. Its translation is CASSPFSRDEQYF. The chain links TRBV12-3 or TRBV12-4 to TRBJ2-7; D is possibly TRBD2 (5 bases). The CDR3 spans 13 residues. Between the trimmed V and J ends, which lost 5 bases and 5 bases, there was a span of 13 bases.

The chain has TRBV3-1 (or the pseudogene TRBV3-2) and TRBJ2-2; TRBD2 matches 14 bases. The CDR3 has 18 amino acids. V lost 0 bases, J lost 5 bases, and 5 bases stayed unmatched. Germline V lookup: CDR1 LGHDT, CDR2 YNNKEL (reference sequence). For the CDR3, the DNA is TGTGCCAGCAGCCAAGAACCGACTAGCGGGGGGGCAACCGGGGAGCTGTTTTTT. Its translation: CASSQEPTSGGATGELFF.

The V and J genes are TRBV12-5 and TRBJ2-3, with TRBD2 matching 9 bases. V lost 0 bases, J lost 4 bases, and 8 bases stayed unmatched. This CDR3 contains 17 residues. Per the germline V gene, CDR1 is LGHNT and CDR2 is FRNRAP. The CDR3 reads CASGLVLGRGGPDTQYF. The CDR3 coding sequence is TGTGCTAGTGGTTTGGTACTAGGGCGGGGGGGCCCAGATACGCAGTATTTT. The variable domain in full, completed from reference TRBV12-5 and TRBJ2-3, reads DARVTQTPRHKVTEMGQEVTMRCQPILGHNTVFWYRQTMMQGLELLAYFRNRAPLDDSGMPKDRFSAEMPDATLATLKIQPSEPRDSAVYFCASGLVLGRGGPDTQYFGPGTRLTVL.

The gene calls are TRBV28 and TRBJ2-3; the D gene is possibly TRBD2 (5 bases). The CDR3 extends over 12 amino acids. Germline CDR1 and CDR2: MDHEN and SYDVKM. Trimming removed 6 bases from V and 15 bases from J, with 19 bases in between. CDR3: CASSLAPKGLYF. In DNA, the CDR3 is TGTGCCAGCAGCCTTGCCCCCAAAGGACTTTATTTT.

The rearrangement uses TRBV18 and TRBJ2-3, with D possibly being TRBD1 (8 bases). Germline CDR1 KGHSH, CDR2 LQKENI. The CDR3 is made up of 16 amino acids. V was pared by 4 bases and J by 5 bases, with 19 bases between. CDR3 residues: CASSRSPGGGGDTQYF. The CDR3 region has the DNA TGTGCCAGCTCACGAAGTCCAGGGGGCGGGGGAGATACGCAGTATTTT. Drawing the rest from reference TRBV18 and TRBJ2-3, the complete variable domain is NAGVMQNPRHLVRRRGQEARLRCSPMKGHSHVYWYRQLPEEGLKFMVYLQKENIIDESGMPKERFSAEFPKEGPSILRIQQVVRGDSAAYFCASSRSPGGGGDTQYFGPGTRLTVL.

The rearrangement links TRBV11-3 to TRBJ1-4; D is perhaps TRBD1 (5 bases). The germline V gene has CDR1 SGHNT and CDR2 YENEEA. The V gene lost 5 bases and the J gene lost 0 bases, with 13 bases spanning the gap. The CDR3 runs 16 residues. The CDR3 nucleotides read TGTGCCAGCAGCCTCGGGGGTGGTGCAACTAATGAAAAACTGTTTTTT. Protein product: CASSLGGGATNEKLFF.

V and J are TRBV5-1 and TRBJ2-1; D not resolved. Trimming cost V 0 bases and J 0 bases, with 10 bases left between them. This CDR3 is 16 amino acids long. CDR1 and CDR2 (germline): SGHRS, YFSETQ. CDR3 sequence: CASSLEGPSSYNEQFF. CDR3 coding DNA: TGCGCCAGCAGCTTGGAGGGTCCCAGCTCCTACAATGAGCAGTTCTTC.

V is TRBV6-5 and J is TRBJ1-3; D gene uncertain. Deletions cut 6 bases from V and 0 bases from J, with 9 bases between. CDR3 size: 14 residues. Germline values: CDR1 MNHEY, CDR2 SVGAGI. CDR3 amino acids: CASSPTPSGNTIYF. CDR3 DNA: TGTGCCAGCAGCCCGACACCCTCTGGAAACACCATATATTTT.

The genes are TRBV19 and TRBJ2-1; 9 bases fit TRBD1. In germline, CDR1 is LNHDA, CDR2 SQIVND (reference sequence). V dropped 8 bases and J dropped 2; count of bases not matched to a gene: 4. CDR3 length equals 14 residues. Here the CDR3 DNA reads TGTGCCAGTGGGGACAGGGCCACCTACAATGAGCAGTTCTTC. Translating gives CASGDRATYNEQFF.

This chain connects TRBV14 to TRBJ1-3; D is unresolved. The CDR3 spans 16 residues. Trimming removed 0 bases from V and 3 bases from J, with 12 bases in between. From germline, CDR1 is SGHDN and CDR2 FVKESK. Here the CDR3 DNA reads TGTGCCAGCAGCCAAGACCCCCGCCAAGGTGGAAACACCATATATTTT. Residues: CASSQDPRQGGNTIYF.

The J gene is TRBJ2-7, the V gene TRBV19, with 8 positions matching TRBD2. CDR3 length: 15 residues. V lost 5 bases and J lost 0; bases outside the gene matches: 6. CDR1 and CDR2 (germline): LNHDA, SQIVND (reference sequence). For the CDR3, the DNA is TGTGCCAGTAGTGCCACTAGCGGAATCTCCTACGAGCAGTACTTC. It specifies CASSATSGISYEQYF.